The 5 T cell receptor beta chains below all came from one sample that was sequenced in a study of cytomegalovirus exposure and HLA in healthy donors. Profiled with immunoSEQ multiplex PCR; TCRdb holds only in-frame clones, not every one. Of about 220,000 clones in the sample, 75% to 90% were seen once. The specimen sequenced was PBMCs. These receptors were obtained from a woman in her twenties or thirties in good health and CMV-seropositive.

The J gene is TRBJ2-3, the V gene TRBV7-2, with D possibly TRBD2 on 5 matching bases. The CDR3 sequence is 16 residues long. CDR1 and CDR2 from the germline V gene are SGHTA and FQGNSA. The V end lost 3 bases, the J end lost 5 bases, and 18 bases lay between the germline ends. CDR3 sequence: CASSLGSLGEGDTQYF. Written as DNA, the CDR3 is TGTGCCAGCAGCTTGGGGTCATTAGGTGAGGGAGATACGCAGTATTTT.

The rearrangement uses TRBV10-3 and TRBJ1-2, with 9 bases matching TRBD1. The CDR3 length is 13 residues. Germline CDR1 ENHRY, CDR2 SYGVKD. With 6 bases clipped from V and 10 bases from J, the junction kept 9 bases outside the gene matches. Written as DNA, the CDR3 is TGTGCCATCAGCCTTACAGGGGGCGAAGACTACACCTTC. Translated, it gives CAISLTGGEDYTF.

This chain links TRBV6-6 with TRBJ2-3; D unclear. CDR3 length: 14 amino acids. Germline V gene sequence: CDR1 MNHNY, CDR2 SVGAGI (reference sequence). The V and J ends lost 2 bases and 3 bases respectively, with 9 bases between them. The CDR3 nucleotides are TGTGCCAGCAGTTACGTCAGATGGACAGATACGCAGTATTTT. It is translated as CASSYVRWTDTQYF.

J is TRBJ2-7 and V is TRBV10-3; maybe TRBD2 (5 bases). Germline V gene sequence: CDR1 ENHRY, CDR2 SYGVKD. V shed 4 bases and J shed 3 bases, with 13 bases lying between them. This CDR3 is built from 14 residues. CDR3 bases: TGTGCCATCAGTGGGAAGTTCGGGGACTACGAGCAGTACTTC. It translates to CAISGKFGDYEQYF.

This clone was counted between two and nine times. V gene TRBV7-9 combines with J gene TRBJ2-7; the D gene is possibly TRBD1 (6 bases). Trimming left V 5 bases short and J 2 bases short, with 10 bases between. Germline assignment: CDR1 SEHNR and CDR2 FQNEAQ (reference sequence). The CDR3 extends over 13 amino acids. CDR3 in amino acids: CASSLDSPYEQYF. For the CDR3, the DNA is TGTGCCAGCAGCCTGGACAGCCCCTACGAGCAGTACTTC.